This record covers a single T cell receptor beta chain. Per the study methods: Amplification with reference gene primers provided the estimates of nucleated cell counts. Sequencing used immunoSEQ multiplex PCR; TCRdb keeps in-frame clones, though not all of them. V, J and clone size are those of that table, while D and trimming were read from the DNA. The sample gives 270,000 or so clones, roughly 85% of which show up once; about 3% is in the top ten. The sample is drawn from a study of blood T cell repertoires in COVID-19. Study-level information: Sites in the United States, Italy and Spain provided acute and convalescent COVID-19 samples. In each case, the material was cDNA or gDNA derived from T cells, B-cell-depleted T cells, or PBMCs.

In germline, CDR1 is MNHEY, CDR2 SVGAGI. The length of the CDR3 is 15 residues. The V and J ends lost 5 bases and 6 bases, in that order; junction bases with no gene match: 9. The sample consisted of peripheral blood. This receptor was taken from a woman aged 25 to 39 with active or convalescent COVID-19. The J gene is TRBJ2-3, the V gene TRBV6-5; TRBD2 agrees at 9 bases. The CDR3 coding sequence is TGTGCCAGCAGTCGTAAAAGCGGGGGGTGGGATACGCAGTATTTT. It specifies CASSRKSGGWDTQYF.